Each of the 20 T cell receptor beta chains below was sequenced from the same sample in a study of blood T cell repertoires in COVID-19 (dated by TCRdb to the early 2020s). The library was produced with the immunoSEQ multiplex PCR assay. This immuneACCESS table, as held by TCRdb, lists in-frame sequences with V and J called but not all clones. Of the missing ones, under half trace to an unresolved V gene in checked studies; the others have no known cause. This sample lists under 300,000 clones; over 75% were detected once. About 1.9% of the sample lies in the top ten. Sequences were obtained from peripheral blood. These receptor sequences come from a young man who had recovered from COVID-19.

J is TRBJ1-3 and V is TRBV6-2 or TRBV6-3; D unclear. Trimming stripped 5 bases from V and 0 bases from J, with 14 bases between. CDR3 size: 16 residues. Germline loops: CDR1 MNHEY, CDR2 SVGEGT. The CDR3 DNA sequence: TGTGCCAGCAGTGACGTCGCGGTCAGCTCTGGAAACACCATATATTTT. Encoded protein: CASSDVAVSSGNTIYF.

The chain combines TRBV10-3 with TRBJ2-1; 11 bases line up with TRBD2. There are 18 residues in the CDR3. Losses at the gene ends were 0 bases for V and 5 bases for J; bases not matched to a gene: 9. From germline, CDR1 is ENHRY and CDR2 SYGVKD. As DNA, the CDR3 is TGTGCCATCAGTGAGTCTAGCCTAGCGGGGGGAGGAAACAATGAGCAGTTCTTC. Translating gives CAISESSLAGGGNNEQFF.

V gene TRBV5-6 combines with J gene TRBJ2-5; weak D call: TRBD1 (6 bases). The CDR3 runs to 14 residues. CDR1 and CDR2 from the germline V gene are SGHDT and YYEEEE. V was trimmed by 3 bases and J by 12 bases, leaving 21 bases between them. CDR3 coding DNA: TGTGCCAGCAGCTCGACAGGAATGGCCGGCCGGGAGTACTTC. Protein: CASSSTGMAGREYF.

The V call is TRBV21-1, the J call TRBJ1-5; the D call in the table, TRBD1, was not verified against the DNA. TRBV21-1 is described as a pseudogene. The CDR3 is 15 amino acids. The CDR3 DNA reads TGTGCCAGCAGCAAACAGGGGATTCTTTCTCAGCCCCAGCATTTT. Its translation is CASSKQGILSQPQHF.

The chain uses TRBV11-1 and TRBJ2-1; D is perhaps TRBD2 (6 bases). Germline values: CDR1 SGHAT, CDR2 FQDESV (reference sequence). V dropped 0 bases and J dropped 0 bases, with 12 bases sitting between them. This CDR3 has 17 residues. CDR3 region: CASSLAVLASSYNEQFF. The CDR3 coding sequence is TGTGCCAGCAGCTTAGCCGTCCTAGCGAGCTCCTACAATGAGCAGTTCTTC.

The V gene is TRBV6-5, the J gene TRBJ2-7; tentatively, D is TRBD1 (5 bases). V was trimmed by 0 bases and J by 7 bases, leaving 10 bases between them. CDR3 size: 13 residues. Per germline, CDR1 MNHEY and CDR2 SVGAGI. The chain's CDR3 is CASSYSNRLEQYF. The CDR3 DNA follows: TGTGCCAGCAGTTACTCGAACAGGCTGGAGCAGTACTTC.

This sequence joins TRBV2 and TRBJ1-4; no clear D. Trimming pared 7 bases from V and 8 bases from J, leaving 14 bases between. This CDR3 has 13 amino acids. Germline V gives CDR1 SNHLY, CDR2 FYNNEI. Written as DNA, the CDR3 is TGTGCCAGCAAACTCCAGGTTGAAGAAAAACTGTTTTTT. This translates into CASKLQVEEKLFF.

The V gene is TRBV15, the J gene TRBJ1-1; the D is unclear. V dropped 3 bases and J dropped 8 bases, with 19 bases sitting between them. Germline CDR1 reads LNHNV; CDR2 reads YYDKDF (reference sequence). This CDR3 has 15 amino acids. Written as DNA, the CDR3 is TGTGCCACCAGCAGGAATATAGGAGGGCCTTCAGAAGCTTTCTTT. Amino acids: CATSRNIGGPSEAFF.

V usage is TRBV6-5 and J usage is TRBJ2-5; 10 positions match TRBD2. CDR1 is MNHEY and CDR2 is SVGAGI in the germline V gene. The CDR3 has 14 amino acids. J gave up 0 bases and V 10 bases, and 5 bases lay outside the gene matches. CDR3 bases: TGTGCCACCACTAGCGGGGCGTACCAAGAGACCCAGTACTTC. Translating it yields CATTSGAYQETQYF.

The V gene is TRBV5-8, the J gene TRBJ1-4; D uncertain. The CDR3 is 13 amino acids. V dropped 0 bases and J dropped 8 bases, with 8 bases sitting between them. Looked up from germline, CDR1 is SGHTS and CDR2 is YDEGEE. The CDR3 DNA follows: TGTGCCAGCAGCTTGGCGCCCACAGAAAAACTGTTTTTT. Translation: CASSLAPTEKLFF.

The J gene is TRBJ2-1, the V gene TRBV9, with 8 positions matching TRBD2. Germline CDR1 SGDLS, CDR2 YYNGEE. CDR3 length equals 14 residues. J was trimmed by 10 bases and V by 4 bases; bases with no gene match: 10. CDR3 loop: CASSQLAGHEEQFF. The CDR3 bases are TGTGCCAGCAGCCAGTTAGCGGGACATGAGGAGCAGTTCTTC. Full variable domain (rest looked up from reference TRBV9 and TRBJ2-1): DSGVTQTPKHLITATGQRVTLRCSPRSGDLSVYWYQQSLDQGLQFLIQYYNGEERAKGNILERFSAQQFPDLHSELNLSSLELGDSALYFCASSQLAGHEEQFFGPGTRLTVL.

The chain has TRBV9 and TRBJ2-3, with TRBD2 matching 8 bases. The CDR3 runs 16 residues. Per the germline V gene, CDR1 is SGDLS and CDR2 is YYNGEE. The V segment lost 4 bases and the J segment 2 bases; nucleotides outside the gene matches: 9. CDR3 sequence reads: CASSPRGGSVTDTQYF. CDR3 DNA: TGTGCCAGCAGCCCCCGGGGGGGGAGTGTCACAGATACGCAGTATTTT.

This chain uses TRBV5-8 with TRBJ2-2; D is perhaps TRBD1 (5 bases). The V end lost 3 bases, the J end lost 0 bases, and 9 bases lay between the germline ends. Germline CDR1 and CDR2: SGHTS and YDEGEE. This CDR3 has 15 amino acids. In nucleotides, the CDR3 is TGTGCCAGCAGCTACCGGACACCGAACACCGGGGAGCTGTTTTTT. Protein sequence: CASSYRTPNTGELFF.

This clone was detected many times. The rearrangement links TRBV30 to TRBJ2-5, with 8 nucleotides matching TRBD2. This CDR3 has 13 amino acids. Trimming cost V 7 bases and J 4 bases; bases outside gene matches: 8. Germline CDR1 is GTSNPN and CDR2 is SVGIG (reference sequence). The CDR3 coding sequence is TGTGCCTCCCGGGGGGGCGGGTTAGAGACCCAGTACTTC. Translated, it gives CASRGGGLETQYF.

This clone has only one observation. The chain uses TRBV15 and TRBJ2-3, with 8 nucleotides matching TRBD2. The CDR3 loop spans 13 amino acids. Germline trimming cut 3 bases from V and 7 bases from J; bases unmatched to any gene: 3. CDR1 LNHNV and CDR2 YYDKDF come from the germline V gene (reference sequence). Here the CDR3 DNA reads TGTGCCACCAGCAGGACTAGCGTTTATACGCAGTATTTT. It translates to CATSRTSVYTQYF.

The chain's CDR3 is CASKGQNNQPQHF. CDR3 sequence (DNA): TGTGCCAGTAAGGGACAGAATAATCAGCCCCAGCATTTT. V usage is TRBV19 and J usage is TRBJ1-5; 7 nucleotides line up with TRBD1. Germline trimming cut 7 bases from V and 4 bases from J; bases unmatched to any gene: 4. The CDR3 runs 13 residues. Per the germline V gene, CDR1 is LNHDA and CDR2 is SQIVND (reference sequence).

This sequence joins TRBV3-1 (or the pseudogene TRBV3-2) and TRBJ1-2; D unclear. Trimming removed 0 bases from V and 3 bases from J, with 11 bases in between. The CDR3 extends over 15 amino acids. From germline, CDR1 is LGHDT and CDR2 YNNKEL (reference sequence). CDR3 DNA sequence: TGTGCCAGCAGCCAAGATCCCAGGTCCCACTATGGCTACACCTTC. This gives the protein CASSQDPRSHYGYTF.

The genes are TRBV10-3 and TRBJ1-1, with D possibly TRBD1 on 5 matching bases. Germline CDR1 reads ENHRY; CDR2 reads SYGVKD. There are 14 residues in the CDR3. V lost 0 bases and J 0 bases, leaving 5 bases between the germline ends. CDR3 sequence: CAISESDMNTEAFF. The CDR3 bases are TGTGCCATCAGTGAGTCGGACATGAACACTGAAGCTTTCTTT.

The chain has TRBV2 and TRBJ1-2; 9 bases agree with TRBD1. Trimming cost V 6 bases and J 6 bases; bases outside gene matches: 8. Germline CDR1 is SNHLY and CDR2 is FYNNEI. The CDR3 is 14 amino acids. Written as DNA, the CDR3 is TGTGCCAGCAGGGGACAGGGTAAGAGGAATGGCTACACCTTC. Translation gives CASRGQGKRNGYTF.

The CDR3, as DNA: TGTGCCAGTAGAACTACAGGGAAGAAGACCCAGTACTTC. Translating it yields CASRTTGKKTQYF. V is TRBV19 and J is TRBJ2-5; possibly TRBD1 for D (6 bases). Germline V gene sequence: CDR1 LNHDA, CDR2 SQIVND (reference sequence). The ends were cut back, 6 bases at V and 6 bases at J, with 14 bases in the middle. This CDR3 is built from 13 residues. The full variable domain, in which reference TRBV19 and TRBJ2-5 provide the parts outside the CDR3, is DGGITQSPKYLFRKEGQNVTLSCEQNLNHDAMYWYRQDPGQGLRLIYYSQIVNDFQKGDIAEGYSVSREKKESFPLTVTSAQKNPTAFYLCASRTTGKKTQYFGPGTRLLVL.